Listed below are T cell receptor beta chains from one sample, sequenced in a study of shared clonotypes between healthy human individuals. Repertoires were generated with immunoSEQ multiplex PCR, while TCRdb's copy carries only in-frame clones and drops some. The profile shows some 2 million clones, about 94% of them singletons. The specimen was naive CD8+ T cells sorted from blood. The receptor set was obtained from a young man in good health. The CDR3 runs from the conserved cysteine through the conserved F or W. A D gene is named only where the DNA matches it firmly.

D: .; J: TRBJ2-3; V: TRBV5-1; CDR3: CASSLASAGPLLDTQYF; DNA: TGCGCCAGCAGCTTGGCTTCGGCAGGGCCACTTTTAGATACGCAGTATTTT
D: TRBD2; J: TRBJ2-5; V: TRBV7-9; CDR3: CASSPGTSRTSETQYF; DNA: TGTGCCAGCAGCCCTGGGACTAGCAGAACCTCCGAGACCCAGTACTTC
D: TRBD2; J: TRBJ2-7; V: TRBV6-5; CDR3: CASSYGVAGHYEQYF; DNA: TGTGCCAGCAGTTACGGGGTAGCGGGCCACTACGAGCAGTACTTC
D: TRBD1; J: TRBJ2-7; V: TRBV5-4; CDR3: CATAKGDSLYEQYF; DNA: TGTGCCACCGCAAAGGGGGACAGCCTATACGAGCAGTACTTC
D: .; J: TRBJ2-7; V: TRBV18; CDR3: CASSPRGPYEQYF; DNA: TGTGCCAGCTCACCCCGAGGGCCCTACGAGCAGTACTTC
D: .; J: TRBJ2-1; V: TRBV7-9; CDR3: CASSKQEWVEQFF; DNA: TGTGCCAGCAGCAAACAAGAATGGGTTGAGCAGTTCTTC
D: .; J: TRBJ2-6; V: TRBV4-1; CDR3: CASSLLSGANVLTF; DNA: TGCGCCAGCAGCCTTCTTTCTGGGGCCAACGTCCTGACTTTC
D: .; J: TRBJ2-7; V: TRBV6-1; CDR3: CASSEEPPSEQYF; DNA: TGTGCCAGCAGTGAAGAGCCCCCATCCGAGCAGTACTTC
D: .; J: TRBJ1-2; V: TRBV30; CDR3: CAWSVGRTHYGYTF; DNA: TGTGCCTGGAGTGTAGGCCGGACACACTATGGCTACACCTTC
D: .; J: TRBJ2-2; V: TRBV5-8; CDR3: CASSLMGSGGPGELFF; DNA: TGTGCCAGCAGCTTAATGGGGTCAGGAGGCCCCGGGGAGCTGTTTTTT
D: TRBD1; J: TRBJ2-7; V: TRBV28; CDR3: CASTPTGANYEQYF; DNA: TGTGCCAGCACCCCGACAGGGGCTAACTACGAGCAGTACTTC
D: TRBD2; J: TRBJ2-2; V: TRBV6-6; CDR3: CASSRLAIGELFF; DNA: TGTGCCAGCAGCCGACTAGCAATCGGGGAGCTGTTTTTT